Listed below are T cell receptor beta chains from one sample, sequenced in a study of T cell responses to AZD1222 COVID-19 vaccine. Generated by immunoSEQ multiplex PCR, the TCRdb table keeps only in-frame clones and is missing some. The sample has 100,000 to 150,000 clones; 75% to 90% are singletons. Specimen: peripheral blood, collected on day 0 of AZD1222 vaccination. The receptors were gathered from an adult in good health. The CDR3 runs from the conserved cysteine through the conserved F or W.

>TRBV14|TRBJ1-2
CASSQAGQYNYGYTF
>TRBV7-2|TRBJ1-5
CASRDTNSNQPQHF
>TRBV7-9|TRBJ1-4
CASTKRFSETSLNEKLFF
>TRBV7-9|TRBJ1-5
CASSPTVGNQPQHF
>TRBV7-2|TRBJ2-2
CASSLGLAGWNTGELFF
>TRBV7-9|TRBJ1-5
CASSLMGQPQHF
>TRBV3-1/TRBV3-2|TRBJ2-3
CASSQGLNPRDTQYF
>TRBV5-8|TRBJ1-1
CASSPRTTKAFF
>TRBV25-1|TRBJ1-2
CASSEYIPPYGYTF
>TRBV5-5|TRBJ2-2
CASSFRLRTGGDTGELFF
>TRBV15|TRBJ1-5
CATSRVKASSSNQPQHF
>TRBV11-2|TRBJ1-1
CASSLGGLEAFF
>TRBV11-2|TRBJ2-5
CASSLQYRGQGETQYF
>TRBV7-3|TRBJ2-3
CASSLRTGRAGAGITDTQYF
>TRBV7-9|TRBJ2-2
CASSPHTNTGELFF
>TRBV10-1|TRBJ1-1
CASSLQGNEAFF
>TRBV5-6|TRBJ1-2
CASSPTLSTGGDSYTF
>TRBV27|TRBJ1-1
CASRRPGGFGSFF
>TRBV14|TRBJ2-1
CASSQNSYNEQFF
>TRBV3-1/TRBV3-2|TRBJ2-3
CASSQDSGGSDTQYF
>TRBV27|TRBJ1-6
CASSLSGISPLHF
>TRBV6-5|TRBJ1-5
CASNRDLNQPQHF
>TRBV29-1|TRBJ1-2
CSVDRGYGYTF
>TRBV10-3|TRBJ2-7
CAISETLAGGSPKQYF
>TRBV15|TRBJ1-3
CATSTRQSGNTIYF
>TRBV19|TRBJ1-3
CASRPIGTVSGNTIYF